Each of the 30 T cell receptor beta chains below was sequenced from the same sample in a study of STAT5B mutations in CD4+ large granular lymphocyte leukemia. Method: immunoSEQ multiplex PCR; TCRdb's copy keeps in-frame clones and lacks some. The sample includes under 35,000 clones, approximately 74% of them seen just once. Sequences were obtained from CD4+ T cells from blood buffy coats. These receptors were collected from a human donor in good health.

The chain has TRBV7-2 and TRBJ1-2, with a weak D call TRBD1 (5 bases). Germline-derived CDR1 and CDR2 are SGHTA and FQGNSA. V lost 5 bases, J lost 2 bases, and 15 bases lay in between. There are 15 residues in the CDR3. CDR3 sequence reads: CASSPSGRRNYGYTF. As DNA, the CDR3 is TGTGCCAGCAGCCCCTCGGGACGGAGGAACTATGGCTACACCTTC.

V and J are TRBV7-2 and TRBJ1-1; D may be TRBD1 (5 bases). Germline loops: CDR1 SGHTA, CDR2 FQGNSA. The CDR3 runs 13 residues. Here the CDR3 reads CGGVRKKNTEAFF. CDR3 coding DNA: TGTGGGGGGGTGAGAAAAAAGAACACTGAAGCTTTCTTT.

The count of this clone is one. In DNA form, the CDR3 reads TGTGCCACTTCCGGGACAGCGTCCGAAAAACTGTTTTTT. Translating it yields CATSGTASEKLFF. The chain joins TRBV19 to TRBJ1-4; 7 bases fit TRBD1. The V segment lost 10 bases and the J segment 8 bases; nucleotides outside the gene matches: 10. Germline CDR1 is LNHDA and CDR2 is SQIVND (reference sequence). The length of the CDR3 is 13 residues.

The chain joins TRBV30 to TRBJ2-7; tentatively, D is TRBD2 (8 bases). This CDR3 contains 16 residues. V was shortened by 0 bases and J by 0 bases, with 15 bases between the two germline ends. CDR1 and CDR2 from the germline V gene are GTSNPN and SVGIG (reference sequence). The CDR3 reads CAWSVGGGGHSYEQYF. DNA for the CDR3: TGTGCCTGGAGTGTAGGGGGCGGGGGGCACTCCTACGAGCAGTACTTC.

The chain couples TRBV7-2 to TRBJ1-1; D gene uncertain. Germline CDR1 and CDR2: SGHTA and FQGNSA. CDR3 length: 13 amino acids. Trimming shortened V by 6 bases and J by 3 bases, and 11 bases separated the two germline ends. DNA for the CDR3: TGTGCCAGCAGTCTAGCCGAATACACTGAAGCTTTCTTT. As protein: CASSLAEYTEAFF.

The chain links TRBV4-2 to TRBJ2-5, with D perhaps TRBD1 (7 bases). Trimming shortened V by 3 bases and J by 4 bases, and 15 bases separated the two germline ends. CDR1 is LGHNA and CDR2 is YNFKEQ in the germline V gene. This CDR3 spans 15 amino acids. DNA of the CDR3: TGTGCCAGCAGCCACCAGGGGGGCTCGGGAGAGACCCAGTACTTC. Translated: CASSHQGGSGETQYF.

The rearrangement joins TRBV29-1 to TRBJ2-1, with D perhaps being TRBD1 or TRBD2 (5 bases each). V lost 4 bases, J lost 4 bases, and 14 bases lay in between. Germline CDR1 SQVTM, CDR2 ANQGSEA. The CDR3 is 14 residues long. As DNA, the CDR3 is TGCAGCGTTGTCCCCGGGACCTTATACAATGAGCAGTTCTTC. It yields the protein CSVVPGTLYNEQFF.

The V gene is TRBV28, the J gene TRBJ2-7; the D gene is possibly TRBD1 (6 bases). CDR1 is MDHEN and CDR2 is SYDVKM in the germline V gene. V was pared by 3 bases and J by 0 bases, with 9 bases between. The CDR3 covers 14 residues. The CDR3 here is CASSFAQGSYEQYF. Written as DNA, the CDR3 is TGTGCCAGCAGTTTTGCACAGGGCTCCTACGAGCAGTACTTC.

V is TRBV30 and J is TRBJ1-1, with a weak D call TRBD1 (5 bases). V lost 7 bases, J lost 0 bases, and 15 bases lay in between. The CDR3 covers 14 residues. Per germline, CDR1 GTSNPN and CDR2 SVGIG (reference sequence). CDR3 sequence reads: CASLGGVVNTEAFF. The CDR3 DNA sequence: TGTGCCTCTTTGGGGGGAGTAGTGAACACTGAAGCTTTCTTT.

CDR3 coding DNA: TGTGCCAGCAGCCCCCGAGGGGGGGTAAGGACCTACGAGCAGTACTTC. Translated, it gives CASSPRGGVRTYEQYF. J is TRBJ2-7 and V is TRBV5-4; weak D call: TRBD2 (7 bases). V shed 4 bases and J shed 2 bases, with 19 bases lying between them. This CDR3 is 16 amino acids long. The V gene's germline CDR1 is SGHNT and CDR2 YYREEE (reference sequence).

The chain couples TRBV2 to TRBJ1-2; D is uncertain. CDR3 size: 15 residues. Trimming left V 3 bases short and J 5 bases short, with 16 bases between. Germline lookup yields CDR1 SNHLY and CDR2 FYNNEI. CDR3 region: CASSDHGAVGYGYTF. As DNA, the CDR3 is TGTGCCAGCAGTGACCATGGCGCCGTTGGTTATGGCTACACCTTC.

The J gene is TRBJ2-7, the V gene TRBV6-6; D remains unclear. Germline lookup yields CDR1 MNHNY and CDR2 SVGAGI (reference sequence). The V and J ends lost 6 bases and 4 bases respectively, with 16 bases between them. The CDR3 is 14 residues long. CDR3 in amino acids: CASSKGTDKYEQYF. The CDR3 DNA is TGTGCCAGCAGCAAAGGAACAGATAAATACGAGCAGTACTTC.

The chain has TRBV9 and TRBJ2-4; possibly TRBD1 for D (5 bases). The CDR3 totals 14 residues. The germline gives CDR1 SGDLS, CDR2 YYNGEE. V lost 1 base and J 8 bases, leaving 13 bases between the germline ends. Here the CDR3 reads CASSVRVKGDIQYF. CDR3 DNA: TGTGCCAGCAGCGTACGGGTTAAAGGGGACATTCAGTACTTC.

The genes are TRBV9 and TRBJ2-1, with D uncertain. This CDR3 is built from 11 residues. CDR1 and CDR2 from the germline V gene are SGDLS and YYNGEE. Trimming shortened V by 0 bases and J by 10 bases, and 5 bases separated the two germline ends. This CDR3 is CASSVDAEQFF. The CDR3 DNA reads as TGTGCCAGCAGCGTAGACGCAGAGCAGTTCTTC.

V is TRBV18 and J is TRBJ1-2; possible D gene TRBD1, 5 bases. Germline CDR1 reads KGHSH; CDR2 reads LQKENI. The CDR3 is 15 amino acids. Deletions cut 3 bases from V and 3 bases from J, with 14 bases between. The chain's CDR3 is CASSPYPGRDYGYTF. Here the CDR3 DNA reads TGTGCCAGCTCACCGTATCCGGGCAGGGACTATGGCTACACCTTC.

This chain joins TRBV4-2 and TRBJ1-4; D not certain. In germline, CDR1 is LGHNA, CDR2 YNFKEQ. This CDR3 contains 14 residues. V shed 3 bases and J shed 6 bases, with 11 bases lying between them. As DNA, the CDR3 is TGTGCCAGCAGCCATGGGCGGATAGATGAAAAACTGTTTTTT. Protein sequence: CASSHGRIDEKLFF.

The rearrangement uses TRBV14 and TRBJ1-1; no clear D gene. This CDR3 comprises 19 residues. Trimming shortened V by 4 bases and J by 0 bases, and 24 bases separated the two germline ends. Germline CDR1 reads SGHDN; CDR2 reads FVKESK. The CDR3 DNA follows: TGTGCCAGCAGCCTACGGACGGAAACATATGCGGCGATGAACACTGAAGCTTTCTTT. The encoded protein is CASSLRTETYAAMNTEAFF.

There are a few counts of this clone. This rearrangement joins TRBV27 to TRBJ1-1, with 7 nucleotides matching TRBD1. From germline, CDR1 is MNHEY and CDR2 SMNVEV (reference sequence). The junction had 10 bases not matched to a gene; V was cut back by 1 base and J by 11 bases. The CDR3 length is 14 residues. CDR3 sequence (DNA): TGTGCCAGCAGTTTATTGGGGACAGAAGCTAAGGCTTTCTTT. The encoded protein is CASSLLGTEAKAFF.

Only a few counts were recorded for this clone. The chain joins TRBV13 to TRBJ2-2, with D possibly TRBD1 on 6 matching bases. This CDR3 comprises 14 residues. V was pared by 6 bases and J by 4 bases, with 12 bases between. The germline V gene has CDR1 PRHDT and CDR2 FYEKMQ (reference sequence). CDR3 nucleotide sequence: TGTGCCAGCAGGAAGCAGGGGATCACCGGGGAGCTGTTTTTT. It is translated as CASRKQGITGELFF.

The chain is built from TRBV5-4 and TRBJ2-7; 8 nucleotides align to TRBD2. This CDR3 is 16 amino acids long. Germline V CDR1 and CDR2: SGHNT, YYREEE (reference sequence). Unmatched junction bases numbered 7, after V lost 0 bases and J lost 2 bases. CDR3 in amino acids: CASSLDVRGDAYEQYF. The CDR3 DNA follows: TGTGCCAGCAGCTTGGATGTGCGGGGGGATGCCTACGAGCAGTACTTC.

CDR3: CASSAPFGDGETQYF. The CDR3 DNA sequence: TGTGCCAGCAGCGCTCCTTTCGGAGACGGAGAGACCCAGTACTTC. The J gene is TRBJ2-5, the V gene TRBV9, with unresolved D. V gave up 3 bases and J gave up 4 bases, with 16 bases separating them. The CDR3 extends over 15 amino acids. Germline V gives CDR1 SGDLS, CDR2 YYNGEE.

This clone was detected only a few times. The chain couples TRBV20-1 to TRBJ2-1; possibly TRBD1 or TRBD2 for D (7 bases each). Trimming removed 6 bases from V and 10 bases from J, with 13 bases in between. This CDR3 comprises 11 residues. CDR1 is DFQATT and CDR2 is SNEGSKA in the germline V gene (reference sequence). The CDR3 reads CSARGGGEQFF. CDR3 in DNA: TGCAGTGCCAGGGGGGGTGGCGAGCAGTTCTTC.

The V call is TRBV7-2, the J call TRBJ2-3; 7 bases line up with TRBD2. Trimming cost V 0 bases and J 4 bases; bases outside gene matches: 1. The CDR3 is 14 residues long. Germline CDR1 and CDR2: SGHTA and FQGNSA. The CDR3 sequence is CASSLAAGADTQYF. The CDR3 nucleotides read TGTGCCAGCAGCTTAGCGGCGGGAGCAGATACGCAGTATTTT.

Comment on this clone: Germline and junction disagree at one end, which may indicate a read error. This sequence joins TRBV14 and TRBJ2-7; D is unresolved. The CDR3 totals 9 residues. Germline CDR1 reads SGHDN; CDR2 reads FVKESK. CDR3 region: CASRAQNKF. CDR3 bases: TGTGCCAGCAGGGCCCAGAACAAATTC.

This chain uses TRBV19 with TRBJ1-3; 9 bases line up with TRBD1. V lost 6 bases, J lost 6 bases, and 6 bases stayed unmatched. Per germline, CDR1 LNHDA and CDR2 SQIVND (reference sequence). CDR3 length: 14 residues. The CDR3 nucleotides read TGTGCCAGTAGCAAGGACAGGGGAGAAAACACCATATATTTT. Residues: CASSKDRGENTIYF.

This clone was observed once. The V gene is TRBV7-6, the J gene TRBJ2-3; D not resolved. V dropped 2 bases and J dropped 2 bases, with 11 bases sitting between them. CDR3 length: 15 amino acids. Germline CDR1 SGHVS, CDR2 FNYEAQ. For the CDR3, the DNA is TGTGCCAGCAGCTTATCGGAAGGGAACACAGATACGCAGTATTTT. It is translated as CASSLSEGNTDTQYF.

This chain's CDR3 is CASSWRGQGVYTEAFF. The DNA for the CDR3 is TGCGCCAGCAGCTGGAGGGGACAGGGAGTGTACACTGAAGCTTTCTTT. The chain uses TRBV5-1 and TRBJ1-1, with TRBD1 matching over 9 bases. Per germline, CDR1 SGHRS and CDR2 YFSETQ. The CDR3 totals 16 residues. J was trimmed by 3 bases and V by 3 bases; bases with no gene match: 9.

This clone was recorded a few times. The chain employs TRBV28 and TRBJ1-2; 12 nucleotides line up with TRBD1. The germline gives CDR1 MDHEN, CDR2 SYDVKM. The CDR3 consists of 14 residues. The V segment lost 3 bases and the J segment 8 bases; nucleotides outside the gene matches: 4. The CDR3 DNA follows: TGTGCCAGCAGTTTTCGGGACAGGGGGCACGGCTACACCTTC. This translates into CASSFRDRGHGYTF.

The chain carries TRBV27 and TRBJ2-3; D unresolved. There are 13 residues in the CDR3. V lost 4 bases to trimming and J lost 0 bases, with 5 bases between them. Germline-derived CDR1 and CDR2 are MNHEY and SMNVEV (reference sequence). The CDR3 DNA sequence: TGTGCCAGCAGTTCGCCTAGCACAGATACGCAGTATTTT. Protein: CASSSPSTDTQYF.

This clone was observed a handful of times. The chain carries TRBV6-1 and TRBJ2-7; D unresolved. Germline assignment: CDR1 MNHNS and CDR2 SASEGT. This CDR3 has 13 residues. Trimming removed 1 base from V and 6 bases from J, with 10 bases in between. Here the CDR3 DNA reads TGTGCCAGCAGTGAAGTTAGGGTCGCCGAGCAGTACTTC. Its translation: CASSEVRVAEQYF.